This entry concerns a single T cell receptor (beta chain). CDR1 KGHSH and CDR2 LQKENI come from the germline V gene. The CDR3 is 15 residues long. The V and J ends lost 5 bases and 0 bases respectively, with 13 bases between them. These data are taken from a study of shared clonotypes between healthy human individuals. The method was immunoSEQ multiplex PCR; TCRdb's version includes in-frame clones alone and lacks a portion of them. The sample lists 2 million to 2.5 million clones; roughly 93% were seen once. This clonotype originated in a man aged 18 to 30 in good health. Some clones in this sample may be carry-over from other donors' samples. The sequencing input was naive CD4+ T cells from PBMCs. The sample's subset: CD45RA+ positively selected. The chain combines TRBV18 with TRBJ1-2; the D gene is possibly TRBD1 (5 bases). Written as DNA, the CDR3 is TGTGCCAGCTCAGACAGCGCAACCTCTAACTATGGCTACACCTTC. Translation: CASSDSATSNYGYTF.